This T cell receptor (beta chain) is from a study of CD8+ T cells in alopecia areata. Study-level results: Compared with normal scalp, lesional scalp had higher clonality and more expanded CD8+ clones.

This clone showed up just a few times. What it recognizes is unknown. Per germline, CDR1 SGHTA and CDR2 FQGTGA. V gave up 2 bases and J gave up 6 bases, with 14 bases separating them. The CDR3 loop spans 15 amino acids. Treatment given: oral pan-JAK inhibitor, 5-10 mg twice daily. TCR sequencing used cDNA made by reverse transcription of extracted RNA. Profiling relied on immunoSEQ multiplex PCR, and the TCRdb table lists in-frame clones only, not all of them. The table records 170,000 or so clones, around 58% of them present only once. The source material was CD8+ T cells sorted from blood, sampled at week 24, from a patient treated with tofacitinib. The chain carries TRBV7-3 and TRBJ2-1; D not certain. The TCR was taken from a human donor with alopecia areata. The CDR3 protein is CASSLSPRFGNEQFF. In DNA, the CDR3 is TGTGCCAGCAGCTTATCCCCCCGCTTCGGCAATGAGCAGTTCTTC.